This T cell receptor beta chain was profiled in a study of cytomegalovirus exposure and HLA in healthy donors. Study-level results: Per a prior analysis, the majority of TCR beta V segments were productive roughly 87% or roughly 30% of the time. The majority of TCR sequences were rare, yet some public TCRs appeared in many donors. In most subjects, TCR beta sequences reportedly gave accurate predictions of HLA-A and HLA-B alleles.

In germline, CDR1 is SGHNT, CDR2 YYREEE (reference sequence). The CDR3 has 12 amino acids. V gave up 1 base and J gave up 9 bases, with 8 bases separating them. The PCR made use of 60 Vbeta and 13 Jbeta primers. Profiling relied on immunoSEQ multiplex PCR, and the TCRdb table lists in-frame clones only, not all of them. The sample lists about 160,000 clones, about 83% occurring once. Details on this clone: Its antigen is as yet unknown.

Material: PBMCs. The genes are TRBV5-4 and TRBJ2-1; perhaps TRBD2 as D (7 bases). The clonotype originates from a man aged 40-55 years in good health and CMV-seropositive. The DNA for the CDR3 is TGTGCCAGCAGCTTGAGGGGGGGTGAGCAGTTCTTC. Amino acids: CASSLRGGEQFF.